This TCR beta chain was captured in a study of blood T cell repertoires in COVID-19. Authors' processing steps: Nucleated cell counts were estimated from reference gene primer amplification. Clones were read by immunoSEQ multiplex PCR, and TCRdb kept only the in-frame ones, dropping some. Clone size and the V and J calls come from that table; the DNA yielded D and trimming. The sample lists some 340,000 clones, around 83% occurring once. Germline CDR1 reads SGHTA; CDR2 reads FQGNSA. The V end lost 2 bases, the J end lost 4 bases, and 15 bases lay between the germline ends. The CDR3 totals 15 residues.

Sequencing used peripheral blood. This receptor was identified in a man in his thirties or forties with active or convalescent COVID-19. This chain joins TRBV7-2 and TRBJ2-7; D might be TRBD2 (7 bases). CDR3 loop: CASSLSPGEGYEQYF. The CDR3 DNA reads TGTGCCAGCAGCTTATCCCCAGGGGAGGGATACGAGCAGTACTTC.